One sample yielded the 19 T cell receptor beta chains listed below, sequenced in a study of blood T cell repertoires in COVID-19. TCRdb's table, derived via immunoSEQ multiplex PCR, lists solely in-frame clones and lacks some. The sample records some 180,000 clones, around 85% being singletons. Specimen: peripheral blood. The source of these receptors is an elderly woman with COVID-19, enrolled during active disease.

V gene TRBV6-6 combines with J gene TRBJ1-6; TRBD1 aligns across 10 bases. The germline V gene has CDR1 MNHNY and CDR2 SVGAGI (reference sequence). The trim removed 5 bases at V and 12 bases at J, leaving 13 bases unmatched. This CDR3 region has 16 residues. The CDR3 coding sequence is TGTGCCAGCAGTGGCCCCGGGACAGGGGCAATAGGACCCCTCCACTTT. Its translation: CASSGPGTGAIGPLHF.

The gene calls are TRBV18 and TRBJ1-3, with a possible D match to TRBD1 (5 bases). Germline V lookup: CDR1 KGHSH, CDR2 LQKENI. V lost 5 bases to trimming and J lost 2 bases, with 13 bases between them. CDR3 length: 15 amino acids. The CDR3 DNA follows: TGTGCCAGCTCAGCCGGACAAATCCCTGGAAACACCATATATTTT. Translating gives CASSAGQIPGNTIYF.

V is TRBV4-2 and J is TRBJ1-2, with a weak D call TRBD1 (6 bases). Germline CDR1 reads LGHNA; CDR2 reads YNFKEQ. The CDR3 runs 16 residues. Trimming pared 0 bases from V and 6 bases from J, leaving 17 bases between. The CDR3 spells CASSQDWGRQGDGYTF. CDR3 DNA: TGTGCCAGCAGCCAAGACTGGGGGCGCCAGGGTGATGGCTACACCTTC.

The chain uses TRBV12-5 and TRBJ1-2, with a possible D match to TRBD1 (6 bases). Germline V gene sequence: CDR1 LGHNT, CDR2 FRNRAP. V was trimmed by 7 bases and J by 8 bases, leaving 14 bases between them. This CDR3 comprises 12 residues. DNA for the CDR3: TGTGCTAGTGCCTTGACAGGATCGGGCTACACCTTC. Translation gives CASALTGSGYTF.

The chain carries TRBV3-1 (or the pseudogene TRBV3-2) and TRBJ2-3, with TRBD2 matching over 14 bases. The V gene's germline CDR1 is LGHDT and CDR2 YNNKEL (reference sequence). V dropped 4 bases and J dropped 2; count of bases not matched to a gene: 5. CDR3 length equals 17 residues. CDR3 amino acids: CASSPGLAGDLTDTQYF. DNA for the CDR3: TGTGCCAGCAGCCCGGGACTAGCGGGGGACCTCACAGATACGCAGTATTTT.

The CDR3 coding sequence is TGCGCCAGCAGCAAAACCAGGGGTAATGAGCAGTTCTTC. This sequence encodes CASSKTRGNEQFF. The V call is TRBV5-1, the J call TRBJ2-1; TRBD1 is a possible D gene (6 bases). The germline V and J ends were trimmed by 4 bases and 7 bases, with 12 bases remaining between them. The CDR3 loop spans 13 amino acids. Germline V lookup: CDR1 SGHRS, CDR2 YFSETQ. Full variable domain (missing parts from reference TRBV5-1 and TRBJ2-1): KAGVTQTPRYLIKTRGQQVTLSCSPISGHRSVSWYQQTPGQGLQFLFEYFSETQRNKGNFPGRFSGRQFSNSRSEMNVSTLELGDSALYLCASSKTRGNEQFFGPGTRLTVL.

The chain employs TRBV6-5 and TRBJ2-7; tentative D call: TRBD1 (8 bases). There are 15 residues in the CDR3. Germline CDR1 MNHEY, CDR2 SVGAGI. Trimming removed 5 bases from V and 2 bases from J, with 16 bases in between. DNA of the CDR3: TGTGCCAGCAGTATCGGACAGGGACTACCCTACGAGCAGTACTTC. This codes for CASSIGQGLPYEQYF.

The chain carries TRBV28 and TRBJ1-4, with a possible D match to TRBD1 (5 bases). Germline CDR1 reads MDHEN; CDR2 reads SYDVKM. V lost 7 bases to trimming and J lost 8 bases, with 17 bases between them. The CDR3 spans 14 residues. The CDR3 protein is CASKQGGGEEKLFF. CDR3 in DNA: TGTGCCAGCAAGCAGGGTGGGGGGGAGGAAAAACTGTTTTTT.

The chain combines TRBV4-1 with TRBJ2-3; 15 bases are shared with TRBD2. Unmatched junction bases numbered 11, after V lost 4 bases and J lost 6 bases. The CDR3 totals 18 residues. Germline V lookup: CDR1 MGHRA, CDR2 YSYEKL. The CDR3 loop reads CASSRGLAGGSTFDTQYF. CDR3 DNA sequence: TGCGCCAGCAGCCGGGGACTAGCGGGAGGCTCCACCTTCGATACGCAGTATTTT.

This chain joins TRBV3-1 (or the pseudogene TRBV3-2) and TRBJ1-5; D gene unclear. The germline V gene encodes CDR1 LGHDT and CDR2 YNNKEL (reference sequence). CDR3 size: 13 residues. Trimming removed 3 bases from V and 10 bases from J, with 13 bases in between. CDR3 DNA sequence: TGTGCCAGCAGCCAGATCAGTGGCGGTCCCCAGCATTTT. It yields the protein CASSQISGGPQHF.

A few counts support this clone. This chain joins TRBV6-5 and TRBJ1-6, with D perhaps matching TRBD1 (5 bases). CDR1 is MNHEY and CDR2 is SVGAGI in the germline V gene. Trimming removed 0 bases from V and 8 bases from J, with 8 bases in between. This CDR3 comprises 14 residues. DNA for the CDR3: TGTGCCAGCAGTTACTCCCAGGGCGATTCACCCCTCCACTTT. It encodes CASSYSQGDSPLHF.

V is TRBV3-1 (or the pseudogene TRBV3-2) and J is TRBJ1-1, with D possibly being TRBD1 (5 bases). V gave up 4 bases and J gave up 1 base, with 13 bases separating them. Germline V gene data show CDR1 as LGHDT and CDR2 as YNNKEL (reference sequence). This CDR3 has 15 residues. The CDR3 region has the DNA TGTGCCAGCAGCCGCGGTGGGGGGGAGAACACTGAAGCTTTCTTT. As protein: CASSRGGGENTEAFF.

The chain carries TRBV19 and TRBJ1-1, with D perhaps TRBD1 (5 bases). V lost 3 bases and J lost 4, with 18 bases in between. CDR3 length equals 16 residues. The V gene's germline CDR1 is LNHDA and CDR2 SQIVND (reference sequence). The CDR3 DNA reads TGTGCCAGTAGTATTGGGGGGAGGGGATTGAGCACTGAAGCTTTCTTT. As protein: CASSIGGRGLSTEAFF.

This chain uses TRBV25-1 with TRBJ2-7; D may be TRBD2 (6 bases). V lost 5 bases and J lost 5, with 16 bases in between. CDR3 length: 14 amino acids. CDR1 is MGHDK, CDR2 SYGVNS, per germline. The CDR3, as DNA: TGTGCCAGCAGTCATCCCCAAAGGAGGGACGAGCAGTACTTC. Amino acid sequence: CASSHPQRRDEQYF.

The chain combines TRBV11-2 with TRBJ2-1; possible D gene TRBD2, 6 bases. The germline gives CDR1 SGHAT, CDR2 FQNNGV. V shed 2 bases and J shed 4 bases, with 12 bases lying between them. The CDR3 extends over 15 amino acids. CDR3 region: CASSLRGLPYNEQFF. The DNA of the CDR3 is TGTGCCAGCAGCTTACGGGGGTTGCCATACAATGAGCAGTTCTTC.

Here the CDR3 reads CASSVAGGLGYEQYF. The CDR3 DNA reads as TGTGCCAGCAGCGTAGCTGGAGGGTTAGGTTACGAGCAGTACTTC. The chain links TRBV9 to TRBJ2-7; tentative D call: TRBD2 (6 bases). The CDR3 runs to 15 residues. The germline V and J ends were trimmed by 0 bases and 4 bases, with 14 bases remaining between them. CDR1 is SGDLS, CDR2 YYNGEE, per germline.

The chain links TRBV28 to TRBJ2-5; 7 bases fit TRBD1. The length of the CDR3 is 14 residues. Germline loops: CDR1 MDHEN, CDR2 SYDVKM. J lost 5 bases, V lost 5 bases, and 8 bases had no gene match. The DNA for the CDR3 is TGTGCCAGCAGTCTTGAGGGGGCCGCGGAGACCCAGTACTTC. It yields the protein CASSLEGAAETQYF.

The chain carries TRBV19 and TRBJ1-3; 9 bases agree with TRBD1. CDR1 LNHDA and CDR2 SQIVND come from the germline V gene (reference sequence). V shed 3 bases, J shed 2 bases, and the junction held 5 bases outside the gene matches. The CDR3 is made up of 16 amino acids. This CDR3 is CASSINRGLTGNTIYF. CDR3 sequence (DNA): TGTGCCAGTAGTATTAACAGGGGGCTGACTGGAAACACCATATATTTT.

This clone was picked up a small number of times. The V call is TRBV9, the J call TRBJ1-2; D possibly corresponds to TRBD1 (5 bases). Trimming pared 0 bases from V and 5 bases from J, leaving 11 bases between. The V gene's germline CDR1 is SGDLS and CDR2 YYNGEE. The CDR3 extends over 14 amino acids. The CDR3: CASSVGQGGYGYTF. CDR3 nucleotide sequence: TGTGCCAGCAGCGTAGGGCAGGGAGGTTATGGCTACACCTTC.